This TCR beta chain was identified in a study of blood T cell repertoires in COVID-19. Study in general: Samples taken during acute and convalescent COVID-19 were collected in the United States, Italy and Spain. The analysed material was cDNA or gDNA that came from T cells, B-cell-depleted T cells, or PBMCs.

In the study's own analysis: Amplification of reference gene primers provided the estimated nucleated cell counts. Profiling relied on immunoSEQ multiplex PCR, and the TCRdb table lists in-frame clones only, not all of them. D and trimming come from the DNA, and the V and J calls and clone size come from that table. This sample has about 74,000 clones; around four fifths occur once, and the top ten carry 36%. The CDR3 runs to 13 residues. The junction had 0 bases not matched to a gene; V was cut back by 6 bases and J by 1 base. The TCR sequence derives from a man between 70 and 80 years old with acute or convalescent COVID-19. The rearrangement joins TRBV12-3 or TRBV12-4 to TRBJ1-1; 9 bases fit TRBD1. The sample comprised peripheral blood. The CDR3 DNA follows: TGTGCCAGCAGGGGACAGGGGAACACTGAAGCTTTCTTT. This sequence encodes CASRGQGNTEAFF.